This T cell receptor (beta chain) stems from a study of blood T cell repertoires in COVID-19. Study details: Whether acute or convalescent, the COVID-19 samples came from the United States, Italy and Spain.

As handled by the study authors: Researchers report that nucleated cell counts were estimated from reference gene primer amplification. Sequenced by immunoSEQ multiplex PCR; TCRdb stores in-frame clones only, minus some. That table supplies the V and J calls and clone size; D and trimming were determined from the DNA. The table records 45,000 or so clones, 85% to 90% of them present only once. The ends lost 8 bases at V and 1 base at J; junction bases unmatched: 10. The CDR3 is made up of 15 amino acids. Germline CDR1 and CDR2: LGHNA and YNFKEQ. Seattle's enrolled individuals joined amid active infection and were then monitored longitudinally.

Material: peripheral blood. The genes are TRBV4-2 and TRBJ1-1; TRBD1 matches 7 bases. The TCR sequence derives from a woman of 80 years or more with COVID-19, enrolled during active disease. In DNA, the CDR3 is TGTGCCAGCGGCCGGAGGGGGCGGCGGAACACTGAAGCTTTCTTT. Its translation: CASGRRGRRNTEAFF.